The sequence of this TCR beta chain was determined in a study of blood T cell repertoires in COVID-19. Study as a whole: COVID-19 samples from acute and convalescent phases originated in the United States, Italy and Spain. Nucleic acid was either cDNA or gDNA, and it came from T cells, B-cell-depleted T cells, or PBMCs.

Patients from Seattle were sampled longitudinally, starting during active infection. Original data processing: Reference gene primer amplification in the assay estimated nucleated cell counts. Some clones are missing from TCRdb's copy, which holds only in-frame ones; the method was immunoSEQ multiplex PCR. V and J calls and clone size follow that table, whereas D and trimming were derived from the DNA. The sample has about 150,000 clones; about four fifths are singletons. The CDR3 has 18 amino acids. Germline loops: CDR1 GTSNPN, CDR2 SVGIG (reference sequence). Trimming cost V 3 bases and J 3 bases; bases outside gene matches: 18.

Sequenced sample: peripheral blood. V usage is TRBV30 and J usage is TRBJ2-7; 9 bases map to TRBD2. This sequence was found in a man aged 25 to 40 with COVID-19, enrolled during active disease. Here the CDR3 DNA reads TGTGCCTGGAGCACCCCTGGTAGGGAACTAGCGGGCTTCTACGAGCAGTACTTC. Translating it yields CAWSTPGRELAGFYEQYF.